This T cell receptor (beta chain) derives from a study of breast tumors, draining lymph nodes, adjacent tissues. The V and J ends lost 3 bases and 3 bases respectively, with 9 bases between them. CDR3 length equals 13 residues. In germline, CDR1 is SGHAT, CDR2 FQNNGV. The study's findings and limits: Luminal-like breast cancer showed significantly greater tumor-nontumor repertoire similarity than basal-like breast cancer did.

MiXCR, applied by TCRdb to the multiplex PCR reads, yields one record per CDR3 protein. The data show 150,000 to 250,000 distinct CDR3 sequences, over 25% seen once. Axillary draining lymph nodes of breast cancer patients supplied the node samples. This clonotype was picked up many times. What it binds is not known. The clonotype originates from a female donor with breast cancer. Some clones in this sample may be carry-over from other donors' samples. The J gene is TRBJ2-7, the V gene TRBV11-2; D gene unclear. What was sequenced was axillary lymph node tissue. The CDR3 region is CASSFDQYYEQYF. In DNA form, the CDR3 reads TGTGCCAGCAGCTTTGATCAGTACTACGAGCAGTACTTC.